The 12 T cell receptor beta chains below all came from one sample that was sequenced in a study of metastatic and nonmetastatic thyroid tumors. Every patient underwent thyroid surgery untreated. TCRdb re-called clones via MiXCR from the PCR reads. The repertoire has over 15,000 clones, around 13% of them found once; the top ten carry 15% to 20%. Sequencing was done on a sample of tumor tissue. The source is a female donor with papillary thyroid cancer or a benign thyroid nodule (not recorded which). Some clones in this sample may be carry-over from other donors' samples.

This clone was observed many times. Here the CDR3 reads CASMRQVTYEQYF. As DNA, the CDR3 is TGTGCCAGCATGAGACAGGTCACCTACGAGCAGTACTTC. This chain links TRBV2 with TRBJ2-7, with D perhaps matching TRBD1 (6 bases). CDR1 is SNHLY, CDR2 FYNNEI, per germline. The CDR3 sequence is 13 residues long. The V end lost 7 bases, the J end lost 2 bases, and 12 bases lay between the germline ends. The full variable domain, its missing parts supplied by reference TRBV2 and TRBJ2-7, is EPEVTQTPSHQVTQMGQEVILRCVPISNHLYFYWYRQILGQKVEFLVSFYNNEISEKSEIFDDQFSVERPDGSNFTLKIRSTKLEDSAMYFCASMRQVTYEQYFGPGTRLTVT.

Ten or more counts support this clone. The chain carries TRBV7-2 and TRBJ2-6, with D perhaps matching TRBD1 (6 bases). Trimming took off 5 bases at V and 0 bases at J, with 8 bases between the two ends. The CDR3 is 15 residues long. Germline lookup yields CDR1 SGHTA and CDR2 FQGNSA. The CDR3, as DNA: TGTGCCAGCAGCCTGGACAGCTCTGGGGCCAACGTCCTGACTTTC. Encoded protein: CASSLDSSGANVLTF.

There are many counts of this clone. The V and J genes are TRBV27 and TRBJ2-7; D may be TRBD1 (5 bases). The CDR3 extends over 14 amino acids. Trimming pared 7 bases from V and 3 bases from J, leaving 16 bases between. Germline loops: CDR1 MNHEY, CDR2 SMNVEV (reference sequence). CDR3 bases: TGTGCCAGCACATCACTTCAGGGTTTCTACGAGCAGTACTTC. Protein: CASTSLQGFYEQYF.

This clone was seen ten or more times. CDR3 DNA: TGTGCCAGCACCGGTGGCAATCAGCCCCAGCATTTT. The encoded protein is CASTGGNQPQHF. This chain joins TRBV12-3 or TRBV12-4 and TRBJ1-5; D gene unclear. CDR3 length: 12 residues. Deletions cut 7 bases from V and 2 bases from J, with 6 bases between.

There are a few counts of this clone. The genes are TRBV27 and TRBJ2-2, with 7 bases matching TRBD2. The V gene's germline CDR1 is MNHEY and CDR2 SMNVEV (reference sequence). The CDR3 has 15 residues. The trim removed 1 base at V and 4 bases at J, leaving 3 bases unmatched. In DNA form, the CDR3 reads TGTGCCAGCAGTTTATTGGCGGGAGTCACCGGGGAGCTGTTTTTT. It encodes CASSLLAGVTGELFF.

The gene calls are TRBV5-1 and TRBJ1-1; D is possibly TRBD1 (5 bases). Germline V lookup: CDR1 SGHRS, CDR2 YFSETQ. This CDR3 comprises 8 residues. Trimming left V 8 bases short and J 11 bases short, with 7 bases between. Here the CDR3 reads CASEGAFF. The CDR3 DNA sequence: TGCGCCAGTGAGGGGGCTTTCTTT.

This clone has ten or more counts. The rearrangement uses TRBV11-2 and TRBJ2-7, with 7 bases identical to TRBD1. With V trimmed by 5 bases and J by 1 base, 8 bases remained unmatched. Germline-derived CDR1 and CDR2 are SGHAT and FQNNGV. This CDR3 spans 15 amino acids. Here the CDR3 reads CASSHHGTASYEQYF. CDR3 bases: TGTGCCAGCAGCCACCATGGGACAGCGTCCTACGAGCAGTACTTC.

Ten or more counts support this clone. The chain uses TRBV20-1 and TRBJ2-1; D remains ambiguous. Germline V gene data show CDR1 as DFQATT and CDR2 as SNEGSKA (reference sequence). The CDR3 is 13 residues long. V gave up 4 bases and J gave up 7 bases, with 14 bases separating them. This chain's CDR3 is CSAKPTQRNEQFF. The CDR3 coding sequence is TGCAGTGCTAAACCAACCCAGAGGAATGAGCAGTTCTTC.

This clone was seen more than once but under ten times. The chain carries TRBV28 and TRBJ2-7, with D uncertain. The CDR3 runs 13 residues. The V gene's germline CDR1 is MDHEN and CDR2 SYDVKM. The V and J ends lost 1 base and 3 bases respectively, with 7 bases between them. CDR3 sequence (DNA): TGTGCCAGCAGTTTATCAGGCGGCTACGAGCAGTACTTC. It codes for CASSLSGGYEQYF.

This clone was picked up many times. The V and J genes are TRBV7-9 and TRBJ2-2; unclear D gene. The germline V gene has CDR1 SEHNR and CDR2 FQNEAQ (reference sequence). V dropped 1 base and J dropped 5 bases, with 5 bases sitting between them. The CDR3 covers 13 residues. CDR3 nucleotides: TGTGCCAGCAGCTTAGATAGGACCGGGGAGCTGTTTTTT. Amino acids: CASSLDRTGELFF.

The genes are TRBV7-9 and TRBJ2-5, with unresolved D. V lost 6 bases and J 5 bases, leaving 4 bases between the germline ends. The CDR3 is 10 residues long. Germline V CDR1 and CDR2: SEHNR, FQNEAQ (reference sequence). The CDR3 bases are TGTGCCAGCAGTGGGGAGACCCAGTACTTC. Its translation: CASSGETQYF.

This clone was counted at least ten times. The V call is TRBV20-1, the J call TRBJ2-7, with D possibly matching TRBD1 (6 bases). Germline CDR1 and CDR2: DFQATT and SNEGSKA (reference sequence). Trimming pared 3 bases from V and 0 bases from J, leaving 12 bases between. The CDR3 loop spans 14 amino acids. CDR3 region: CSASLTGISYEQYF. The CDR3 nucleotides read TGCAGTGCTAGTCTTACAGGGATCTCCTACGAGCAGTACTTC.